This T cell receptor (beta chain) stems from a study of T cell responses to AZD1222 COVID-19 vaccine. Study-wide points: There were vaccine-associated CD4 TCRs across spike, dominant at 160-218 and 743-854. Without day 14 samples, only post-peak T cell repertoires were studied.

Trimming removed 8 bases from V and 5 bases from J, with 12 bases in between. From germline, CDR1 is LNHDA and CDR2 SQIVND (reference sequence). CDR3 size: 13 residues. This clone has only one observation. Its antigen is still unknown. The data were produced by immunoSEQ multiplex PCR, yet TCRdb's version contains in-frame clones alone and is incomplete. The data contain over 95,000 clones, 70% to 90% of them singletons. Sequences were derived from peripheral blood, sampled on day 0 of AZD1222 vaccination. This TCR derives from an adult in good health. This rearrangement joins TRBV19 to TRBJ1-4, with D possibly matching TRBD1 (6 bases). The CDR3 reads CASGGTRNEKLFF. Written as DNA, the CDR3 is TGTGCCAGTGGGGGGACAAGGAATGAAAAACTGTTTTTT.